The 22 T cell receptor beta chains below were found in one sample sequenced in a study of T cell changes during pregnancy in multiple sclerosis. Some clones are missing from TCRdb's copy, which holds only in-frame ones; the method was immunoSEQ multiplex PCR. Here the sample spans some 19,000 clones, 75% to 90% being singletons. This specimen was CD8+ T cells from peripheral blood mononuclear cells, taken after pregnancy. Receptors originate from a female donor in good health, enrolled as a control in a pregnancy study.

This chain uses TRBV15 with TRBJ2-1, with TRBD2 identical over 9 bases. This CDR3 is 19 amino acids long. The germline CDR1 and CDR2 sequences are LNHNV and YYDKDF (reference sequence). Losses at the gene ends were 4 bases for V and 4 bases for J; bases not matched to a gene: 17. CDR3 DNA sequence: TGTGCCACCAGCAAATCTAGCGGGGTCCCATTGGGGCTATACAATGAGCAGTTCTTC. It encodes CATSKSSGVPLGLYNEQFF. Full variable domain (remainder filled in from reference TRBV15 and TRBJ2-1): DAMVIQNPRYQVTQFGKPVTLSCSQTLNHNVMYWYQQKSSQAPKLLFHYYDKDFNNEADTPDNFQSRRPNTSFCFLDIRSPGLGDTAMYLCATSKSSGVPLGLYNEQFFGPGTRLTVL.

The chain has TRBV6-4 and TRBJ2-3; 8 positions agree with TRBD1. Germline V gives CDR1 MRHNA, CDR2 SNTAGT. J gave up 3 bases and V 6 bases, and 2 bases lay outside the gene matches. This CDR3 spans 13 amino acids. CDR3 loop: CASRQGETDTQYF. The CDR3 nucleotides read TGTGCCAGCAGACAGGGGGAAACAGATACGCAGTATTTT.

The chain combines TRBV9 with TRBJ1-1; TRBD1 is a possible D gene (5 bases). The CDR3 totals 13 residues. The germline gives CDR1 SGDLS, CDR2 YYNGEE. V lost 1 base and J 5 bases, leaving 9 bases between the germline ends. In DNA, the CDR3 is TGTGCCAGCAGCGTACAGGGATTGACTGAAGCTTTCTTT. It is translated as CASSVQGLTEAFF.

In this sample, this clone turned up once. The chain employs TRBV30 and TRBJ2-1; 12 bases agree with TRBD2. The V gene's germline CDR1 is GTSNPN and CDR2 SVGIG (reference sequence). The CDR3 has 15 amino acids. The ends lost 2 bases at V and 4 bases at J; junction bases unmatched: 3. Written as DNA, the CDR3 is TGTGCCTGGAGTCAGACTAGCGGGGGATACAATGAGCAGTTCTTC. Protein sequence: CAWSQTSGGYNEQFF.

The genes are TRBV11-2 and TRBJ1-4; 7 bases line up with TRBD1. The germline V gene encodes CDR1 SGHAT and CDR2 FQNNGV. The junction had 7 bases not matched to a gene; V was cut back by 2 bases and J by 4 bases. The CDR3 loop spans 16 amino acids. CDR3 protein: CASSLSRDRFNEKLFF. The CDR3 bases are TGTGCCAGCAGCTTATCCCGGGACAGATTTAATGAAAAACTGTTTTTT.

The chain combines TRBV10-3 with TRBJ1-5, with 8 bases identical to TRBD1. CDR1 is ENHRY, CDR2 SYGVKD, per germline. This CDR3 spans 13 amino acids. The V segment lost 6 bases and the J segment 5 bases; nucleotides outside the gene matches: 3. CDR3 protein: CAISGQGDQPQHF. The DNA for the CDR3 is TGTGCCATCAGCGGACAGGGCGATCAGCCCCAGCATTTT.

The chain joins TRBV7-8 to TRBJ2-7; 10 positions agree with TRBD1. The J segment lost 3 bases and the V segment lost 6 bases, leaving 5 bases of the junction unmatched. This CDR3 has 14 amino acids. CDR1 is SGHVS and CDR2 is FQNEAQ in the germline V gene. The CDR3 sequence is CASRGRDRGYEQYF. The CDR3 region has the DNA TGTGCCAGCAGAGGCCGGGACAGGGGCTACGAGCAGTACTTC. Supplemented by reference TRBV7-8 and TRBJ2-7, the full variable domain reads GAGVSQSPRYKVAKRGQDVALRCDPISGHVSLFWYQQALGQGPEFLTYFQNEAQLDKSGLPSDRFFAERPEGSVSTLKIQRTQQEDSAVYLCASRGRDRGYEQYFGPGTRLTVT.

V usage is TRBV30 and J usage is TRBJ1-2, with 8 bases matching TRBD1. V lost 7 bases to trimming and J lost 6 bases; unmatched junction nucleotides: 7. Germline V lookup: CDR1 GTSNPN, CDR2 SVGIG (reference sequence). This CDR3 contains 12 residues. This chain's CDR3 is CAYDQGADGYTF. CDR3 nucleotide sequence: TGTGCCTACGATCAGGGGGCGGATGGCTACACCTTC. The whole variable domain, remainder taken from reference TRBV30 and TRBJ1-2, is SQTIHQWPATLVQPVGSPLSLECTVEGTSNPNLYWYRQAAGRGLQLLFYSVGIGQISSEVPQNLSASRPQDRQFILSSKKLLLSDSGFYLCAYDQGADGYTFGSGTRLTVV.

This clone was seen a single time. The V and J genes are TRBV7-9 and TRBJ1-2; the match to TRBD1 covers 8 bases. This CDR3 is 13 amino acids long. Germline trimming cut 3 bases from V and 6 bases from J; bases unmatched to any gene: 3. Looked up from germline, CDR1 is SEHNR and CDR2 is FQNEAQ (reference sequence). The CDR3 is CASSFPGGNGYTF. CDR3 DNA: TGTGCCAGCAGCTTTCCAGGGGGCAATGGCTACACCTTC.

The rearrangement links TRBV27 to TRBJ2-1; D call uncertain. CDR1 is MNHEY, CDR2 SMNVEV, per germline (reference sequence). Trimming pared 4 bases from V and 0 bases from J, leaving 7 bases between. The CDR3 extends over 14 amino acids. The CDR3: CASSSLSSYNEQFF. The CDR3, as DNA: TGTGCCAGCAGTTCGTTGAGCTCCTACAATGAGCAGTTCTTC.

This rearrangement joins TRBV7-2 to TRBJ1-1; 9 bases map to TRBD1. This CDR3 is 13 amino acids long. Trimming took 10 bases from V and 3 from J; bases not matched to a gene: 6. From germline, CDR1 is SGHTA and CDR2 FQGNSA. CDR3 sequence: CATSTGGYTEAFF. In DNA form, the CDR3 reads TGTGCCACCTCGACAGGGGGGTACACTGAAGCTTTCTTT.

The chain links TRBV4-3 to TRBJ2-7, with 8 nucleotides matching TRBD2. CDR3 length: 15 amino acids. Germline V gene data show CDR1 as LGHNA and CDR2 as YSLEER. J gave up 4 bases and V 1 base, and 6 bases lay outside the gene matches. This chain's CDR3 is CASSQGLRGVYEQYF. The CDR3 DNA follows: TGCGCCAGCAGCCAAGGCTTGCGGGGGGTTTACGAGCAGTACTTC.

This chain connects TRBV4-1 to TRBJ2-1; 7 nucleotides agree with TRBD1. Trimming removed 4 bases from V and 1 base from J; junction bases left unmatched: 7. Germline assignment: CDR1 MGHRA and CDR2 YSYEKL. This CDR3 spans 16 amino acids. Here the CDR3 reads CASSLGTEGSYNEQFF. The CDR3 coding sequence is TGCGCCAGCAGCCTTGGGACAGAAGGTTCCTACAATGAGCAGTTCTTC.

The chain joins TRBV6-5 to TRBJ1-5; the match to TRBD1 covers 7 bases. Losses at the gene ends were 6 bases for V and 6 bases for J; bases not matched to a gene: 8. The germline CDR1 and CDR2 sequences are MNHEY and SVGAGI. The CDR3 totals 14 residues. The CDR3 sequence: CASRPQGTGQPQHF. DNA of the CDR3: TGTGCCAGCAGGCCACAGGGGACGGGTCAGCCCCAGCATTTT.

The gene calls are TRBV10-3 and TRBJ1-1, with 7 bases lining up with TRBD1. Looked up from germline, CDR1 is ENHRY and CDR2 is SYGVKD. The CDR3 sequence is 16 residues long. V gave up 4 bases and J gave up 6 bases; unmatched junction bases: 14. As DNA, the CDR3 is TGTGCCATCAGTGGAAATTTATCGCAGGGGGTCCCTGAAGCTTTCTTT. This gives the protein CAISGNLSQGVPEAFF.

The V call is TRBV19, the J call TRBJ2-5, with 7 bases aligning to TRBD1. Trimming at V came to 6 bases and at J to 1 base, leaving 5 bases not matched to a gene. Germline CDR1 reads LNHDA; CDR2 reads SQIVND (reference sequence). The CDR3 extends over 14 amino acids. The CDR3 sequence: CASRTGSLQETQYF. The DNA for the CDR3 is TGTGCCAGTAGGACAGGGAGCCTCCAAGAGACCCAGTACTTC.

V is TRBV4-1 and J is TRBJ2-7; D may be TRBD2 (5 bases). Germline V gene data show CDR1 as MGHRA and CDR2 as YSYEKL. V was trimmed by 6 bases and J by 3 bases, leaving 15 bases between them. The length of the CDR3 is 14 residues. This CDR3 reads CASRMADGNYEQYF. The CDR3 DNA sequence: TGCGCCAGCAGGATGGCGGACGGGAACTACGAGCAGTACTTC.

The gene calls are TRBV4-3 and TRBJ1-2; 8 bases line up with TRBD1. The V segment lost 4 bases and the J segment 6 bases; nucleotides outside the gene matches: 4. Per germline, CDR1 LGHNA and CDR2 YSLEER. The CDR3 totals 13 residues. The CDR3 here is CASSRGQGHGYTF. Here the CDR3 DNA reads TGCGCCAGCAGCCGAGGACAGGGCCATGGCTACACCTTC.

The gene calls are TRBV19 and TRBJ1-1; D possibly corresponds to TRBD1 (6 bases). V lost 7 bases and J lost 1, with 19 bases in between. CDR1 is LNHDA and CDR2 is SQIVND in the germline V gene (reference sequence). CDR3 length equals 16 residues. This chain's CDR3 is CASTAAWGGGNTEAFF. The CDR3 DNA reads TGTGCCAGTACCGCAGCTTGGGGAGGGGGGAACACTGAAGCTTTCTTT.

This chain uses TRBV27 with TRBJ1-6; D is undetermined. The CDR3 sequence is 13 residues long. Per germline, CDR1 MNHEY and CDR2 SMNVEV (reference sequence). Between the trimmed V and J ends, which lost 3 bases and 14 bases, there was a span of 14 bases. CDR3 DNA: TGTGCCAGCAGTTTCGTAACTACGGAGACCCTCCACTTT. As protein: CASSFVTTETLHF.

The V gene is TRBV27, the J gene TRBJ1-1; tentatively, D is TRBD1 (6 bases). The germline V gene has CDR1 MNHEY and CDR2 SMNVEV (reference sequence). V was shortened by 2 bases and J by 1 base, with 8 bases between the two germline ends. This CDR3 has 14 residues. The CDR3 region is CASSLRGANTEAFF. The CDR3 nucleotides read TGTGCCAGCAGTTTACGGGGGGCGAACACTGAAGCTTTCTTT.

The CDR3 sequence: CASSPGHYNEQFF. As DNA, the CDR3 is TGTGCCAGCAGCCCTGGACATTACAATGAGCAGTTCTTC. This chain links TRBV5-6 with TRBJ2-1; weak D call: TRBD1 (5 bases). V lost 4 bases and J 4 bases, leaving 9 bases between the germline ends. Per germline, CDR1 SGHDT and CDR2 YYEEEE. The CDR3 spans 13 residues. Variable domain in full (rest from reference TRBV5-6 and TRBJ2-1): DAGVTQSPTHLIKTRGQQVTLRCSPKSGHDTVSWYQQALGQGPQFIFQYYEEEERQRGNFPDRFSGHQFPNYSSELNVNALLLGDSALYLCASSPGHYNEQFFGPGTRLTVL.